One sample yielded the 26 T cell receptor beta chains listed below, sequenced in a study of blood T cell repertoires in COVID-19. Only in-frame clones appear in the TCRdb table, and some are missing; sequencing was by immunoSEQ multiplex PCR. The repertoire consists of hundreds of thousands of clones, with 75% to 90% occurring once and the leading ten covering around 1.1%. The sample was PBMCs or T cells enriched from blood (not recorded which). These receptor sequences come from a man younger than 40 who had recovered from COVID-19.

The chain joins TRBV19 to TRBJ2-3, with a weak D call TRBD2 (5 bases). Germline V gives CDR1 LNHDA, CDR2 SQIVND (reference sequence). CDR3 length: 14 amino acids. Trimming removed 7 bases from V and 2 bases from J, with 13 bases in between. The CDR3 here is CASTEGLNTDTQYF. CDR3 in DNA: TGTGCCAGTACAGAGGGCCTCAACACAGATACGCAGTATTTT.

This clone was observed at least ten times. V and J are TRBV6-5 and TRBJ2-4, with D perhaps matching TRBD2 (6 bases). V dropped 0 bases and J dropped 8 bases, with 14 bases sitting between them. The CDR3 loop spans 15 amino acids. Germline assignment: CDR1 MNHEY and CDR2 SVGAGI. The CDR3 protein is CASSYSRDPGDIQYF. Written as DNA, the CDR3 is TGTGCCAGCAGTTACTCGCGCGACCCGGGGGACATTCAGTACTTC.

CDR3 protein: CAWSVQRTALDTQYF. DNA of the CDR3: TGTGCCTGGAGTGTGCAGCGGACAGCTTTAGATACGCAGTATTTT. The genes are TRBV30 and TRBJ2-3, with D possibly TRBD1 on 6 matching bases. V lost 0 bases and J 5 bases, leaving 15 bases between the germline ends. Germline-derived CDR1 and CDR2 are GTSNPN and SVGIG (reference sequence). This CDR3 is built from 15 residues.

The chain links TRBV27 to TRBJ2-7, with D possibly matching TRBD2 (5 bases). Trimming pared 6 bases from V and 3 bases from J, leaving 15 bases between. The CDR3 covers 14 residues. Germline V gives CDR1 MNHEY, CDR2 SMNVEV (reference sequence). The CDR3 nucleotides read TGTGCCAGCAGGGAGAGGGCGCTCCACTACGAGCAGTACTTC. Amino acids: CASRERALHYEQYF.

J is TRBJ2-7 and V is TRBV27; TRBD1 is a possible D gene (6 bases). This CDR3 spans 16 amino acids. V was pared by 0 bases and J by 3 bases, with 15 bases between. Germline CDR1 is MNHEY and CDR2 is SMNVEV (reference sequence). Here the CDR3 reads CASSLSHREVSYEQYF. CDR3 bases: TGTGCCAGCAGTTTATCTCACAGGGAAGTAAGCTACGAGCAGTACTTC.

This rearrangement joins TRBV28 to TRBJ2-7; 7 bases are shared with TRBD2. Germline V gene sequence: CDR1 MDHEN, CDR2 SYDVKM. J was trimmed by 4 bases and V by 6 bases; bases with no gene match: 12. The CDR3 has 15 residues. CDR3: CASSHPPGTKYEQYF. In DNA form, the CDR3 reads TGTGCCAGCAGCCACCCCCCTGGGACTAAGTACGAGCAGTACTTC.

The chain is built from TRBV3-1 (or the pseudogene TRBV3-2) and TRBJ1-3; a weak D match, TRBD1 (5 bases). Germline-derived CDR1 and CDR2 are LGHDT and YNNKEL (reference sequence). There are 15 residues in the CDR3. Trimming removed 4 bases from V and 2 bases from J, with 12 bases in between. The CDR3 region has the DNA TGTGCCAGCAGCCGGGGGGGGAGTCCTGGAAACACCATATATTTT. This encodes CASSRGGSPGNTIYF.

Concerning this clone: The same CDR3 can be traced to other DNA sequences in this sample. The chain joins TRBV5-1 to TRBJ1-1; D not certain. The CDR3 has 15 residues. CDR1 is SGHRS and CDR2 is YFSETQ in the germline V gene. V lost 0 bases to trimming and J lost 0 bases, with 9 bases between them. This CDR3 is CASSLARGMNTEAFF. The DNA for the CDR3 is TGCGCCAGCAGCTTGGCTAGAGGGATGAACACTGAAGCTTTCTTT.

This clone was observed a handful of times. The gene calls are TRBV9 and TRBJ1-2; perhaps TRBD1 as D (6 bases). V was pared by 3 bases and J by 7 bases, with 16 bases between. The CDR3 is made up of 14 amino acids. From germline, CDR1 is SGDLS and CDR2 YYNGEE. The CDR3 DNA reads TGTGCCAGCAGCGCAACAGGGATTGGCTCTGGCTACACCTTC. Protein sequence: CASSATGIGSGYTF.

V gene TRBV27 combines with J gene TRBJ2-7; maybe TRBD1 (6 bases). Trimming stripped 6 bases from V and 4 bases from J, with 13 bases between. The CDR3 has 13 residues. Germline V gives CDR1 MNHEY, CDR2 SMNVEV (reference sequence). CDR3 amino acids: CASSPGTQYEQYF. The CDR3 DNA sequence: TGTGCCAGCAGCCCCGGGACACAATACGAGCAGTACTTC.

The J gene is TRBJ1-1, the V gene TRBV5-4; the D gene is possibly TRBD1 (6 bases). The CDR3 runs to 14 residues. Per the germline V gene, CDR1 is SGHNT and CDR2 is YYREEE (reference sequence). V was cut by 3 bases and J by 4 bases, with 13 bases left in between. CDR3 amino acids: CASSSLGGATEAFF. The CDR3 DNA reads as TGTGCCAGCAGCTCCCTTGGGGGCGCCACTGAAGCTTTCTTT.

The V call is TRBV6-2 or TRBV6-3, the J call TRBJ2-7; D possibly corresponds to TRBD1 (5 bases). Trimming stripped 2 bases from V and 0 bases from J, with 14 bases between. Germline V gene lookup returns CDR1 MNHEY and CDR2 SVGEGT. The CDR3 runs 16 residues. DNA of the CDR3: TGTGCCAGCAGTTACCGGCCAATGGGGCGCTCCTACGAGCAGTACTTC. It translates to CASSYRPMGRSYEQYF.

The V call is TRBV11-2, the J call TRBJ2-3, with 10 bases that match TRBD1. This CDR3 is built from 18 residues. V was pared by 2 bases and J by 3 bases, with 11 bases of the junction left unmatched. From germline, CDR1 is SGHAT and CDR2 FQNNGV. Written as DNA, the CDR3 is TGTGCCAGCAGCTTAACATACCGGGACAGGGGTGGTACAGATACGCAGTATTTT. Encoded protein: CASSLTYRDRGGTDTQYF. Looking up the rest from reference TRBV11-2 and TRBJ2-3 gives the full variable domain: EAGVAQSPRYKIIEKRQSVAFWCNPISGHATLYWYQQILGQGPKLLIQFQNNGVVDDSQLPKDRFSAERLKGVDSTLKIQPAKLEDSAVYLCASSLTYRDRGGTDTQYFGPGTRLTVL.

The rearrangement joins TRBV27 to TRBJ2-7; 12 bases agree with TRBD1. Trimming at V came to 3 bases and at J to 2 bases, leaving 5 bases not matched to a gene. This CDR3 region has 16 residues. Looked up from germline, CDR1 is MNHEY and CDR2 is SMNVEV (reference sequence). The CDR3 bases are TGTGCCAGCAGTTTCGGGGGGGACAGGGGGCCCTACGAGCAGTACTTC. Amino acids: CASSFGGDRGPYEQYF.

V is TRBV28 and J is TRBJ1-2, with D perhaps matching TRBD1 (6 bases). CDR3 length equals 12 residues. The V gene's germline CDR1 is MDHEN and CDR2 SYDVKM. Trimming took 5 bases from V and 7 from J, leaving 11 bases between them. The CDR3 loop is CASSLGQLGYTF. The DNA for the CDR3 is TGTGCCAGCAGTCTCGGACAGCTTGGCTACACCTTC.

The J gene is TRBJ2-1, the V gene TRBV28; D is possibly TRBD2 (5 bases). Deletions cut 6 bases from V and 8 bases from J, with 17 bases between. This CDR3 region has 14 residues. Germline V gives CDR1 MDHEN, CDR2 SYDVKM. This CDR3 reads CASSFPGESYEQFF. The CDR3 bases are TGTGCCAGCAGCTTTCCCGGGGAGTCCTATGAGCAGTTCTTC.

This clone was counted a few times. This chain joins TRBV6-1 and TRBJ1-3; 7 positions match TRBD1. The CDR3 is made up of 17 amino acids. Looked up from germline, CDR1 is MNHNS and CDR2 is SASEGT. With V trimmed by 2 bases and J by 0 bases, 7 bases remained unmatched. The CDR3 sequence: CASSEWDSNLSGNTIYF. CDR3 nucleotide sequence: TGTGCCAGCAGTGAATGGGACAGCAATCTCTCTGGAAACACCATATATTTT.

The genes are TRBV10-3 and TRBJ2-7; D unclear. CDR1 is ENHRY, CDR2 SYGVKD, per germline. The CDR3 length is 15 residues. V lost 0 bases and J lost 1, with 10 bases in between. Here the CDR3 reads CAISESGLGSYEQYF. The CDR3 region has the DNA TGTGCCATCAGTGAGTCCGGTCTCGGGTCCTACGAGCAGTACTTC.

V gene TRBV5-1 combines with J gene TRBJ1-2; 7 nucleotides match TRBD1. V gave up 4 bases and J gave up 8 bases; unmatched junction bases: 8. From germline, CDR1 is SGHRS and CDR2 YFSETQ. The CDR3 runs to 13 residues. The CDR3 is CASSPDRVEGYTF. The CDR3 region has the DNA TGCGCCAGCAGCCCAGACAGGGTAGAGGGCTACACCTTC.

The J gene is TRBJ2-2, the V gene TRBV6-6; tentative D call: TRBD1 (5 bases). Trimming pared 8 bases from V and 4 bases from J, leaving 14 bases between. Germline lookup yields CDR1 MNHNY and CDR2 SVGAGI (reference sequence). The CDR3 totals 14 residues. Here the CDR3 DNA reads TGTGCCAGCCAACAGGTTTCCCCCACCGGGGAGCTGTTTTTT. This sequence encodes CASQQVSPTGELFF.

The chain has TRBV28 and TRBJ1-1, with D maybe TRBD1 (5 bases). The V end was cut by 3 bases, the J end by 1 base, with 9 bases between. CDR1 and CDR2 from the germline V gene are MDHEN and SYDVKM. The CDR3 contains 14 residues. The chain's CDR3 is CASSLGGGNTEAFF. Here the CDR3 DNA reads TGTGCCAGCAGTTTGGGCGGGGGGAACACTGAAGCTTTCTTT.

The chain combines TRBV5-5 with TRBJ2-5; the D is unclear. The germline V gene encodes CDR1 SGHKS and CDR2 YYEKEE (reference sequence). CDR3 size: 14 residues. V was trimmed by 5 bases and J by 5 bases, leaving 16 bases between them. CDR3 loop: CASREEVFRETQYF. CDR3 bases: TGTGCCAGCAGGGAAGAGGTTTTTCGGGAGACCCAGTACTTC.

The CDR3 spells CASSSDNQNIQYF. CDR3 DNA: TGCGCCAGCAGTTCGGACAACCAAAACATTCAGTACTTC. The chain is built from TRBV5-1 and TRBJ2-4, with D possibly TRBD1 on 5 matching bases. Germline CDR1 SGHRS, CDR2 YFSETQ. This CDR3 comprises 13 residues. V was clipped by 5 bases and J by 5 bases, with 11 bases between them.

This chain connects TRBV7-8 to TRBJ2-2; 9 positions match TRBD1. The CDR3 has 19 amino acids. Germline V gene sequence: CDR1 SGHVS, CDR2 FQNEAQ. With 5 bases clipped from V and 4 bases from J, the junction kept 17 bases outside the gene matches. The CDR3 protein is CASSRGLQDRGSSTGELFF. CDR3 bases: TGTGCCAGCAGCCGCGGATTGCAGGACAGGGGATCCAGCACCGGGGAGCTGTTTTTT.

The V call is TRBV30, the J call TRBJ1-5, with 10 nucleotides matching TRBD1. Germline V gene lookup returns CDR1 GTSNPN and CDR2 SVGIG (reference sequence). Trimming removed 0 bases from V and 9 bases from J; junction bases left unmatched: 5. The CDR3 covers 14 residues. For the CDR3, the DNA is TGTGCCTGGAGTGTAGGGACAGGGGTTTGGCCCCAGCATTTT. Translated: CAWSVGTGVWPQHF. The full variable domain, in which reference TRBV30 and TRBJ1-5 provide the parts outside the CDR3, is SQTIHQWPATLVQPVGSPLSLECTVEGTSNPNLYWYRQAAGRGLQLLFYSVGIGQISSEVPQNLSASRPQDRQFILSSKKLLLSDSGFYLCAWSVGTGVWPQHFGDGTRLSIL.

The J gene is TRBJ2-5, the V gene TRBV27, with D perhaps TRBD1 (5 bases). Germline CDR1 MNHEY, CDR2 SMNVEV (reference sequence). Trimming stripped 3 bases from V and 5 bases from J, with 13 bases between. The CDR3 is 14 residues long. The CDR3 reads CASSFLKGSETQYF. The CDR3 DNA reads as TGTGCCAGCAGTTTTTTGAAGGGGTCGGAGACCCAGTACTTC.